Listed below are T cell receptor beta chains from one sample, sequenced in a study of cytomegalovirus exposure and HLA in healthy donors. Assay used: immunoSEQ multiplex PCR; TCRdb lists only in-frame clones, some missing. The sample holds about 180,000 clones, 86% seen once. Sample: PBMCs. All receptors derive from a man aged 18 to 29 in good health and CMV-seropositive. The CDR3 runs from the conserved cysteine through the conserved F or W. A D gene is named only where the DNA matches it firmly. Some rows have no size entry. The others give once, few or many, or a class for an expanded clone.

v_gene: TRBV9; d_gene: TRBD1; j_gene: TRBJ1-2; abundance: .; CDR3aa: CASSFTTGTDYGYTF; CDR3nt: TGTGCCAGCAGCTTTACGACAGGGACGGACTATGGCTACACCTTC
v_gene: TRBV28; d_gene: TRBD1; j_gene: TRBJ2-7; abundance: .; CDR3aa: CASSWNRGFGEQYF; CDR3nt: TGTGCCAGCAGTTGGAACAGGGGGTTCGGCGAGCAGTACTTC
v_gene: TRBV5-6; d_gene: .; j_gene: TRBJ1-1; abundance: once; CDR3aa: CASTDPQGNTEAFF; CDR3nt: TGTGCCAGCACCGATCCCCAGGGAAACACTGAAGCTTTCTTT
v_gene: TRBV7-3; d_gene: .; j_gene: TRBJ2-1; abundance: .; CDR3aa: CASGLGGNEQFF; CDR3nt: TGTGCCAGCGGGTTAGGGGGCAATGAGCAGTTCTTC
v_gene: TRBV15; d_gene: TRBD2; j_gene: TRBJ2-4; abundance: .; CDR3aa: CATSPLADQGPQNIQYF; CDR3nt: TGTGCCACCAGCCCCCTAGCGGATCAGGGTCCCCAAAACATTCAGTACTTC
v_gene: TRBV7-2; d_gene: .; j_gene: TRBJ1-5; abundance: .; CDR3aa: CASSLRGTTLSAQHF; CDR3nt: TGTGCCAGCAGCTTAAGGGGGACAACCCTATCAGCCCAGCATTTT
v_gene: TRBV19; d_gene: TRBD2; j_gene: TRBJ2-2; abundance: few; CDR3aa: CASSQTRTSGRVSAGELFF; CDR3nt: TGTGCCAGTAGTCAAACAAGGACTAGCGGGAGAGTGTCAGCCGGGGAGCTGTTTTTT
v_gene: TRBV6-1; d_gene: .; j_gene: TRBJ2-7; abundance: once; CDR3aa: CASSDLAVVPGFSYEQYF; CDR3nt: TGTGCCAGCAGTGATTTGGCCGTCGTTCCCGGGTTTTCCTACGAGCAGTACTTC
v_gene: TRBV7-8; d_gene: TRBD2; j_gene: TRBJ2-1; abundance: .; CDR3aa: CASRSSGSPYNEQFF; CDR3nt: TGTGCCAGCAGATCTAGCGGGAGTCCGTACAATGAGCAGTTCTTC
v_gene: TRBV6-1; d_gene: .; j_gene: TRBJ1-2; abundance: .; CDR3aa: CASMIESAYGYTF; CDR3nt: TGTGCCAGCATGATAGAGAGCGCTTATGGCTACACCTTC
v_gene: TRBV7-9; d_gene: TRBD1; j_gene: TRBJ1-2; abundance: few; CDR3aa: CASSLRQGPTNYGYTF; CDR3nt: TGTGCCAGCAGCCTAAGACAGGGACCTACTAACTATGGCTACACCTTC
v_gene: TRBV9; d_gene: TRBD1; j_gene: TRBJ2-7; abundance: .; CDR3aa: CASSSEGAREQYF; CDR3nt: TGTGCCAGCAGCTCAGAGGGGGCTAGGGAGCAGTACTTC
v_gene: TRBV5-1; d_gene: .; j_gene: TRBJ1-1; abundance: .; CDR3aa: CASSLAGGEAFF; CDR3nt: TGCGCCAGCAGCTTGGCCGGGGGGGAAGCTTTCTTT
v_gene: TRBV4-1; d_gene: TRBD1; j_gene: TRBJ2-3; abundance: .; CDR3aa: CASSLRDSSTDTQYF; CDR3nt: TGCGCCAGCAGCCTTAGGGACAGTAGCACAGATACGCAGTATTTT
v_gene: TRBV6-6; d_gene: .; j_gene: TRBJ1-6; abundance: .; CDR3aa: CASSYAGRGNSPLHF; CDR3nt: TGTGCCAGCAGTTACGCGGGGAGGGGGAACTCACCCCTCCACTTT
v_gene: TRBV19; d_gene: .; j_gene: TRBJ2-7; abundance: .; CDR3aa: CATTNSAGRREQYF; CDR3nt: TGTGCCACTACGAACTCCGCGGGTCGGCGCGAGCAGTACTTC
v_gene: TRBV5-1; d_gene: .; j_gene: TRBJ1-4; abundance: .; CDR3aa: CASSVDGRHEKLFF; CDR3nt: TGCGCCAGCAGCGTGGACGGGAGGCATGAAAAACTGTTTTTT
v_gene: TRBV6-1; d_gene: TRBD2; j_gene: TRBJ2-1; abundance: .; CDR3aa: CASSVATLGLAGYNEQFF; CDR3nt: TGTGCCAGCAGTGTCGCAACTTTGGGACTAGCGGGTTACAATGAGCAGTTCTTC
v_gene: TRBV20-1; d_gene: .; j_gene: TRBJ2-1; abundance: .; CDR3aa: CSARLLVEQFF; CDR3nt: TGCAGTGCTAGATTACTAGTTGAGCAGTTCTTC
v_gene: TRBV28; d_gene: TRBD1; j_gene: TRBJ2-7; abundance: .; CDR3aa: CASSSGQGRLYEQYF; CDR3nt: TGTGCCAGCAGTTCGGGACAGGGTCGTCTCTACGAGCAGTACTTC
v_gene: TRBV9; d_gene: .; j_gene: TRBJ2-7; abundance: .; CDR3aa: CASSVGPPGYEQYF; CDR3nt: TGTGCCAGCAGCGTAGGGCCCCCGGGCTACGAGCAGTACTTC
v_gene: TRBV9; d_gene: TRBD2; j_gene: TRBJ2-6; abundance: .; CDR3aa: CASSPREGSGANVLTF; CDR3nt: TGTGCCAGCAGCCCGAGGGAGGGCTCTGGGGCCAACGTCCTGACTTTC
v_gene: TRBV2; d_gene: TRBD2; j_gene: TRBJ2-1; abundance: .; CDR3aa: CASSEGRLAGNEQFF; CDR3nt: TGTGCCAGCAGTGAAGGAAGGCTAGCGGGCAATGAGCAGTTCTTC
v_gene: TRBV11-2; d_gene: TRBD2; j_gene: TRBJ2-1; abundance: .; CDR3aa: CASSLDSLAGGTRWYNEQFF; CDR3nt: TGTGCCAGCAGCTTAGATTCCCTAGCGGGAGGGACTCGGTGGTACAATGAGCAGTTCTTC
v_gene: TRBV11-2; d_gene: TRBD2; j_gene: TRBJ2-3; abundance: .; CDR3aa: CASTNSGGLVPQYF; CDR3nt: TGTGCCAGCACAAACAGTGGGGGACTAGTACCGCAGTATTTT
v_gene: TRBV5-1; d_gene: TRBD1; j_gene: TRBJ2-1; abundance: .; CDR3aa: CASSLAGGRTYNEQFF; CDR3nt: TGCGCCAGCAGCTTGGCAGGGGGCCGCACCTACAATGAGCAGTTCTTC
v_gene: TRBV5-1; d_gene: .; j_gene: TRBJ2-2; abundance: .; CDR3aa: CASSLVSRTADTGELFF; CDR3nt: TGCGCCAGCAGCTTGGTTTCTAGGACAGCGGACACCGGGGAGCTGTTTTTT
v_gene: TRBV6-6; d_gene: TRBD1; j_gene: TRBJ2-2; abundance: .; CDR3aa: CASSRRQGATGELFF; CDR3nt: TGTGCCAGCAGCCGCAGACAGGGGGCCACCGGGGAGCTGTTTTTT
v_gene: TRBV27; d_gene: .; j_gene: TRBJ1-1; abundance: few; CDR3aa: CASSLIRNTEAFF; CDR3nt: TGTGCCAGCAGTTTAATCAGGAACACTGAAGCTTTCTTT
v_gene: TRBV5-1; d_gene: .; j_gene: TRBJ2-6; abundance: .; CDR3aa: CASSLALVGANVLTF; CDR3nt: TGCGCCAGCAGCTTGGCTCTTGTCGGGGCCAACGTCCTGACTTTC
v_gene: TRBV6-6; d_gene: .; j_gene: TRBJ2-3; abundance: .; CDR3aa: CASSYSGLGADTQYF; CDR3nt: TGTGCCAGCAGTTACAGCGGCCTCGGAGCAGATACGCAGTATTTT
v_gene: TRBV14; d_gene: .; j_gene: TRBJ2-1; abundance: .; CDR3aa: CASSQVTGYPTTYNEQFF; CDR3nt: TGTGCCAGCAGCCAAGTTACAGGGTACCCCACCACCTACAATGAGCAGTTCTTC
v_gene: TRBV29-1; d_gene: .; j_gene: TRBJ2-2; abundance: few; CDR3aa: CSGEITGELFF; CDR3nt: TGCAGCGGGGAGATCACCGGGGAGCTGTTTTTT
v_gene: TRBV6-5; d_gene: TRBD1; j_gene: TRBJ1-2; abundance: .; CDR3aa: CASSYVDREGYTF; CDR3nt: TGTGCCAGCAGTTACGTGGACAGGGAAGGCTACACCTTC
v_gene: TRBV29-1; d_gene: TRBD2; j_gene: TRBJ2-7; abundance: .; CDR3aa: CSVVGGRGDNIDEQYF; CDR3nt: TGCAGCGTTGTTGGCGGGAGAGGAGATAATATTGACGAGCAGTACTTC
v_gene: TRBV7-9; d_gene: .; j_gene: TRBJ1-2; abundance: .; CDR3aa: CASSFGENYGYTF; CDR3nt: TGTGCCAGCAGCTTCGGGGAAAACTATGGCTACACCTTC
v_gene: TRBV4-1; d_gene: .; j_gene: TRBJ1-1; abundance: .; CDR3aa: CASSHWRGARNTEAFF; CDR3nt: TGCGCCAGCAGCCATTGGCGGGGCGCGCGGAACACTGAAGCTTTCTTT
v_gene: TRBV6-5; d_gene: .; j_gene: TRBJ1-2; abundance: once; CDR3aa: CASRPGGANYGYTF; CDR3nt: TGTGCCAGCCGTCCGGGGGGAGCTAACTATGGCTACACCTTC
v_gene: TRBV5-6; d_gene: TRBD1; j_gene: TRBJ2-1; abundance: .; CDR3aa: CASSPLPGQGGNEQFF; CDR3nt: TGTGCCAGCAGCCCATTACCGGGACAGGGTGGGAATGAGCAGTTCTTC
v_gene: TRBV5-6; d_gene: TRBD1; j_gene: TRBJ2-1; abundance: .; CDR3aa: CASSLGQGVEEQFF; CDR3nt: TGTGCCAGCAGCTTGGGACAGGGGGTTGAGGAGCAGTTCTTC
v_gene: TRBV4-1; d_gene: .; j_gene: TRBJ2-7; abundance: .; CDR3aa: CASSQGDQGLYEQYF; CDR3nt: TGCGCCAGCAGCCAAGGAGATCAGGGATTGTACGAGCAGTACTTC
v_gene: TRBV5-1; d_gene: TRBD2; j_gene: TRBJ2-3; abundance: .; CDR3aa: CASSLGGAGVWEDTQYF; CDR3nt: TGCGCCAGCAGCTTGGGTGGAGCGGGAGTTTGGGAAGATACGCAGTATTTT
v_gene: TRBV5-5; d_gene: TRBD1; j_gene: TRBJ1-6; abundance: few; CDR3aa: CASSGLGQGDSPLHF; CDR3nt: TGTGCCAGCAGCGGATTGGGACAGGGAGACTCACCCCTCCACTTT
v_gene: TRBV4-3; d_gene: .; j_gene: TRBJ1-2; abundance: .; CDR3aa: CASSPTFAGGGYTF; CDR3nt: TGCGCCAGCAGCCCCACGTTTGCGGGGGGTGGCTACACCTTC
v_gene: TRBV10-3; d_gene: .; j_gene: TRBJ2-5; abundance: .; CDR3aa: CAISESRTSETQYF; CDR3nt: TGTGCCATCAGTGAGTCTAGAACTAGCGAGACCCAGTACTTC
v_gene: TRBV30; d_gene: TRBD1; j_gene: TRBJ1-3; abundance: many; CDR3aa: CAWTHHLRQGISGNTIYF; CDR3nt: TGTGCCTGGACCCACCATCTACGACAGGGTATATCTGGAAACACCATATATTTT
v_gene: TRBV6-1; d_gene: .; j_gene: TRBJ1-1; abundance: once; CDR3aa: CASSNQGNTEAFF; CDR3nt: TGTGCCAGCAGTAACCAGGGGAACACTGAAGCTTTCTTT
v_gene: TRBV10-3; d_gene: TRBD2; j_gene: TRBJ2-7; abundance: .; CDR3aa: CAISGLKTGTSHEQYF; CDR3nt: TGTGCCATCAGTGGATTGAAAACAGGGACTAGTCACGAGCAGTACTTC
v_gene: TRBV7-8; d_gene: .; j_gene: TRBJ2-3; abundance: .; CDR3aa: CASSFGPRPDTQYF; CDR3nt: TGTGCCAGCAGCTTCGGCCCGCGGCCAGATACGCAGTATTTT
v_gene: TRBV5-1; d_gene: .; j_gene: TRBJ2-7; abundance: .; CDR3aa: CASSLVFKRDTTYEQYF; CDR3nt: TGCGCCAGCAGCTTGGTTTTTAAACGGGACACCACCTACGAGCAGTACTTC